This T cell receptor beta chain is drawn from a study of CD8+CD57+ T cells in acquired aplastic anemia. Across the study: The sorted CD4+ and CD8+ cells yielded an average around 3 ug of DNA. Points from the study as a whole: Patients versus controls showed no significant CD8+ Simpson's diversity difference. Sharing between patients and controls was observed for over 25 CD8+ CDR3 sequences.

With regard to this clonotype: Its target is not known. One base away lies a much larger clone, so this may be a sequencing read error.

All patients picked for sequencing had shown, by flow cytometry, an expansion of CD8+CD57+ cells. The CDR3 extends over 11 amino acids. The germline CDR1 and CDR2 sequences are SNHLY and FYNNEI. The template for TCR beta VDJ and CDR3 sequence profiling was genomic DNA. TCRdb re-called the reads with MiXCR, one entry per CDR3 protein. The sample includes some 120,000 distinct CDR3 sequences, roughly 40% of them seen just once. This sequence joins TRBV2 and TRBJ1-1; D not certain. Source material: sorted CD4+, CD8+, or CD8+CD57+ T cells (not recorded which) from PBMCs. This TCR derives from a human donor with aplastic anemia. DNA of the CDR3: TGTGCCAGCGGAAGACGAACTGAAGCTTCCTTT. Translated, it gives CASGRRTEASF.